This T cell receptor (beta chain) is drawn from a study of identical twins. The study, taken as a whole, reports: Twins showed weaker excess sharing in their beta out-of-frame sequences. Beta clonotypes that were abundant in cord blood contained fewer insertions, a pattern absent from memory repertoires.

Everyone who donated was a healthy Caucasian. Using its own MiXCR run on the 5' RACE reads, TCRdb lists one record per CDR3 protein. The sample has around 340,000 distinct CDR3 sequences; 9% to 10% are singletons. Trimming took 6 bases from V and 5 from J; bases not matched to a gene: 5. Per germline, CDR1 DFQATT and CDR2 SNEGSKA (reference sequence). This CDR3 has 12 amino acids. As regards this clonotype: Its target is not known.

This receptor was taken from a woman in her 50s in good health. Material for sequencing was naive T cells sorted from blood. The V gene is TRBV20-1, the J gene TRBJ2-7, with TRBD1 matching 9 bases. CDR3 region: CSARTGVDEQYF. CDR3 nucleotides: TGCAGTGCCCGGACAGGGGTTGACGAGCAGTACTTC.